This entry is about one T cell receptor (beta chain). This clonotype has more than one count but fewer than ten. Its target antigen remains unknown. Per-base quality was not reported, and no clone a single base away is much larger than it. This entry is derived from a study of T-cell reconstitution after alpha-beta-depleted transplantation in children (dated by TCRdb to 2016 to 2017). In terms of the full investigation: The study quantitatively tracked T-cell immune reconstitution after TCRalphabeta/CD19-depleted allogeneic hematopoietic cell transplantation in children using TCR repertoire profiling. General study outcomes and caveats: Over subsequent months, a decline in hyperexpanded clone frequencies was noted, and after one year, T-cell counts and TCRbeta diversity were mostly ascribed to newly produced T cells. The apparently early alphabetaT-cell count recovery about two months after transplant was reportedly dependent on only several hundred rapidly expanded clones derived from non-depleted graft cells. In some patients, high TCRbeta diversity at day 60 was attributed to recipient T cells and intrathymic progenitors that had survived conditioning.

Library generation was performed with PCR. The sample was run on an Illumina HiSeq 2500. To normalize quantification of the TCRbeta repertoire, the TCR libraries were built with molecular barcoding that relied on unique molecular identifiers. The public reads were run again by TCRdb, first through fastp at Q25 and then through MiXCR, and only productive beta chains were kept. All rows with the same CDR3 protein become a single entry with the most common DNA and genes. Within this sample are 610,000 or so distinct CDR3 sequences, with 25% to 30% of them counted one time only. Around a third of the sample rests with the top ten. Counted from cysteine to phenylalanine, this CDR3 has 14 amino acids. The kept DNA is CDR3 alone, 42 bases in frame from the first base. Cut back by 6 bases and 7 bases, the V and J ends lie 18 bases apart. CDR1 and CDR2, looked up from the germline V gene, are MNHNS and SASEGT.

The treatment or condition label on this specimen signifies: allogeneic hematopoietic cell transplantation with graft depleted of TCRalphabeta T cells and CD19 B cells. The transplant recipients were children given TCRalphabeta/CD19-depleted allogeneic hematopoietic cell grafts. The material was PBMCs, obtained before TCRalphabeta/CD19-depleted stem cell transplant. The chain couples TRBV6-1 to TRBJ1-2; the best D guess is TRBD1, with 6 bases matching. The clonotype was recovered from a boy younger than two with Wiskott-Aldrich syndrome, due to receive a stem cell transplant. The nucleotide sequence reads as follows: TGTGCCAGCAGGGGACACGTGGGCGATCCTGGCTACACCTTC. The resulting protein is CASRGHVGDPGYTF.